A single sample gave rise to the 5 T cell receptor beta chains below, sequenced in a study of identical twins. TCRdb ran MiXCR on the 5' RACE reads and lists one entry per CDR3 protein. The table has about 720,000 distinct CDR3 sequences, 18% seen once. These data also featured in a second study, about T cells expressing NK-cell markers.

The sample comprised PBMCs. Receptor source: a young woman in good health.

This clonotype was observed a few times. The gene calls are TRBV6-1 and TRBJ1-1, with TRBD1 matching 7 bases. Looked up from germline, CDR1 is MNHNS and CDR2 is SASEGT. This CDR3 spans 15 amino acids. V lost 6 bases to trimming and J lost 1 base; unmatched junction nucleotides: 8. CDR3 nucleotides: TGTGCCAGCAGCCCGACAGGGTTCGGGAACACTGAAGCTTTCTTT. It codes for CASSPTGFGNTEAFF.

This clonotype showed up just a few times. CDR3 bases: TGCAGTGCTAGTTTTTCCGGGATCGGTGGCTACACCTTC. Residues: CSASFSGIGGYTF. The chain is built from TRBV20-1 and TRBJ1-2; unclear D gene. The CDR3 loop spans 13 amino acids. Trimming cost V 3 bases and J 7 bases, with 15 bases left between them. Per germline, CDR1 DFQATT and CDR2 SNEGSKA (reference sequence).

The chain links TRBV27 to TRBJ1-1; D uncertain. From germline, CDR1 is MNHEY and CDR2 SMNVEV (reference sequence). Trimming cost V 7 bases and J 1 base, with 7 bases left between them. The CDR3 loop spans 12 amino acids. This CDR3 is CASKRKNTEAFF. In nucleotides, the CDR3 is TGTGCCAGCAAGCGGAAGAACACTGAAGCTTTCTTT.

This clonotype occurred a few times. The chain combines TRBV6-1 with TRBJ2-3; maybe TRBD1 (6 bases). V lost 7 bases and J 0 bases, leaving 11 bases between the germline ends. This CDR3 comprises 14 residues. The germline V gene has CDR1 MNHNS and CDR2 SASEGT. The CDR3 DNA is TGTGCCAGCAAGACAGGTCCTAGCACAGATACGCAGTATTTT. This codes for CASKTGPSTDTQYF.

This clonotype was observed a handful of times. This rearrangement joins TRBV3-1 to TRBJ2-7; perhaps D is TRBD1 or TRBD2 (5 bases each). Looked up from germline, CDR1 is LGHDT and CDR2 is YNNKEL (reference sequence). V was clipped by 5 bases and J by 3 bases, with 8 bases between them. The CDR3 spans 12 residues. CDR3 sequence: CASSGGYYEQYF. The DNA for the CDR3 is TGTGCCAGCAGCGGGGGTTACTACGAGCAGTACTTC.